The T cell receptor beta chain described here comes from a study of T cell repertoires in cytomegalovirus infection. There are 15 residues in the CDR3. V was clipped by 7 bases and J by 5 bases; unmatched bases: 10. The germline V gene encodes CDR1 MNHGY and CDR2 SAAAGT. TCRdb analysed the reads with MiXCR anew, one entry per CDR3 protein. The sample records 400,000 or so distinct CDR3 sequences, approximately 31% being singletons. Study-level results: The cumulative frequency of public TCR beta families distinguished individuals who carried CMV together with the relevant HLA.

This clonotype has only a few counts. The antigen is undetermined. Sequencing input: PBMCs. The sequence was collected from a human donor in good health (CMV status not recorded). Some clones in this sample may be carry-over from other donors' samples. V is TRBV6-8 and J is TRBJ2-2, with 7 bases identical to TRBD1. The CDR3 loop is CASNSATGKTGELFF. As DNA, the CDR3 is TGTGCCAGCAACTCCGCGACAGGGAAGACCGGGGAGCTGTTTTTT.